Below, one TCR beta chain is given with its context. This clonotype was seen only a few times. Its antigen has not been determined. Per-base qualities were not stored, and no clone one base away is much larger. There are 15 amino acids in the CDR3, from cysteine to phenylalanine inclusive. The entry retains the CDR3 DNA only, 45 bases that are in frame from base 1. CDR1 ENHRY and CDR2 SYGVKD were looked up in the germline V gene. V and J lose 3 bases and 5 bases, and a span of 14 bases separates them. These data are taken from a study of CD8 T cells in ankylosing spondylitis listed by TCRdb under 2017. In terms of the full investigation: The study profiled T cell receptor beta repertoires in healthy donors and ankylosing spondylitis patients to find disease-linked TCR variants. The full study cohort comprised 20 to 25 ankylosing spondylitis patients and some 100 healthy donors. Peripheral blood was sampled, and synovial fluid was also collected from ankylosing spondylitis patients. Paper-wide results and their limitations: A TCR beta motif made up of seven or eight highly homologous amino acid variants appeared to be characteristic of blood from ankylosing spondylitis patients. Some of the motif variants had been reported before in the synovial fluid and blood of reactive arthritis patients, a finding that suggests common disease-initiation mechanisms. The disease-linked clones were reported as significantly enriched in matched synovial fluid samples from ankylosing spondylitis patients. In peripheral blood, the disease-linked clones were found at relatively low frequencies and had a CD8+ phenotype.

The sample was run on an Illumina HiSeq 2500. TCR beta libraries were prepared by quantitative 5'-RACE with molecular barcodes. Regarding the original processing steps: To identify disease-linked TCR variants, a new computational method was used, one built on a probabilistic model of VDJ rearrangement. TCRdb reanalyzed the raw reads on its own, using fastp at Q25 for trimming and MiXCR for clone calling, and kept in-frame beta chains. Rows are unified per CDR3 protein, each entry keeping the most common DNA and genes. The authors' filters were not applied to this entry. The sample table records about 440,000 distinct CDR3 sequences; 17% of these occur just once. The ten most abundant clones make up 0.85% to 1.3% of the sample.

Sequencing was carried out using blood, either unsorted or a sorted T cell fraction (not recorded which). Rearrangement joined TRBV10-3 to TRBJ1-5; D gene: possibly TRBD1, on 6 matching bases. The clonotype was recovered from a male donor with ankylosing spondylitis. The CDR3 protein sequence reads: CAISEGWDTHQPQHF. The DNA sequence is TGTGCCATCAGTGAAGGGTGGGACACCCATCAGCCCCAGCATTTT.